This TCR beta chain derives from a study of blood T cell repertoires in COVID-19. The overall study: Collection of acute and convalescent COVID-19 samples took place in the United States, Italy and Spain.

Original methodology: Reference gene primer amplification gave nucleated cell count estimates. Assay used: immunoSEQ multiplex PCR; TCRdb lists only in-frame clones, some missing. That table gives V, J and clone size, and the DNA gave D and trimming. The top ten clones hold 4% to 5% of a sample with under 400,000 clones, approximately 83% of them seen once. Participant-reported clinical history was the basis for cohort assignment. The germline CDR1 and CDR2 sequences are ENHRY and SYGVKD. This CDR3 has 13 residues. V dropped 3 bases and J dropped 7 bases, with 10 bases sitting between them. This clone came up once.

The chain recombines TRBV10-3 with TRBJ1-5, with D possibly TRBD1 on 5 matching bases. Sequences were obtained from PBMCs or T cells enriched from blood (not recorded which). The receptor's source is a woman aged 40 to 50 with acute COVID-19. The CDR3 region has the DNA TGTGCCATCAGTGACAGGGTTGGACAGCCCCAGCATTTT. Its translation is CAISDRVGQPQHF.